This TCR beta chain is drawn from a study of blood T cell repertoires in COVID-19. Original handling: Nucleated cell counts were estimated from reference gene primer amplification. The assay was immunoSEQ multiplex PCR, and TCRdb's table has in-frame clones only and misses some. V, J and clone size were drawn from that table, and D and trimming were deduced from the DNA. The sample has about 95,000 clones, under 90% seen once. The germline V gene encodes CDR1 MNHEY and CDR2 SVGEGT. V dropped 2 bases and J dropped 4 bases, with 12 bases sitting between them. CDR3 size: 15 residues. The material sequenced was peripheral blood. J is TRBJ1-5 and V is TRBV6-2 or TRBV6-3; D may be TRBD1 (5 bases). The receptor comes from a human donor in a cohort sampled during active COVID-19. DNA of the CDR3: TGTGCCAGCAGTTACGGGCAGGGTCGGAATCAGCCCCAGCATTTT. Its protein is CASSYGQGRNQPQHF.